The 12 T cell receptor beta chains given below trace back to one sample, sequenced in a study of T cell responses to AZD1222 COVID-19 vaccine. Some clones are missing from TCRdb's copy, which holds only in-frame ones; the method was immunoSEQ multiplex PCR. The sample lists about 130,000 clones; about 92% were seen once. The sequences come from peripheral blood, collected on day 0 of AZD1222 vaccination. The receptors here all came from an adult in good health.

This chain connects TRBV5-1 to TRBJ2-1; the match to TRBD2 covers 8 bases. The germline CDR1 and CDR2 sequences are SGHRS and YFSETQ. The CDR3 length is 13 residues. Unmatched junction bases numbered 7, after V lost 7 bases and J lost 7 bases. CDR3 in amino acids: CASPRTSKNEQFF. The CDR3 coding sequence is TGCGCCAGCCCTCGGACTAGCAAGAATGAGCAGTTCTTC.

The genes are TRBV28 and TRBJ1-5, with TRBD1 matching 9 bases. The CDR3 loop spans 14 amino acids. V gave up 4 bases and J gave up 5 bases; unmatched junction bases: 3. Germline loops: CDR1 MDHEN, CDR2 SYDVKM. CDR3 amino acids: CASSSGQGDQPQHF. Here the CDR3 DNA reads TGTGCCAGCAGTTCGGGACAGGGCGATCAGCCCCAGCATTTT.

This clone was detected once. The CDR3 coding sequence is TGTGCCAGCAGCTTGGTCACAGGGAATAATTCACCCCTCCACTTT. Its translation: CASSLVTGNNSPLHF. V and J are TRBV5-4 and TRBJ1-6; D may be TRBD1 (6 bases). The CDR3 loop spans 15 amino acids. CDR1 and CDR2 from the germline V gene are SGHNT and YYREEE (reference sequence). Trimming removed 0 bases from V and 5 bases from J, with 9 bases in between.

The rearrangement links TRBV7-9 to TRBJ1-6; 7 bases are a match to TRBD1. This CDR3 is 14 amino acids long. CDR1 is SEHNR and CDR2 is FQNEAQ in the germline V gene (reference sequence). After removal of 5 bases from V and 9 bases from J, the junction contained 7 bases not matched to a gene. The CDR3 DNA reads TGTGCCAGCAGCGGACAGGCCCAAGGTTCACCCCTCCACTTT. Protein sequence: CASSGQAQGSPLHF.

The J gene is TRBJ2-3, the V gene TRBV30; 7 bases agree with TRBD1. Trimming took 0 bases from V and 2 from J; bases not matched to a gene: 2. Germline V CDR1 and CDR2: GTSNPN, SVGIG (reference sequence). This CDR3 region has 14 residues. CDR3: CAWSVQGYTDTQYF. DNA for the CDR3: TGTGCCTGGAGTGTACAGGGGTACACAGATACGCAGTATTTT.

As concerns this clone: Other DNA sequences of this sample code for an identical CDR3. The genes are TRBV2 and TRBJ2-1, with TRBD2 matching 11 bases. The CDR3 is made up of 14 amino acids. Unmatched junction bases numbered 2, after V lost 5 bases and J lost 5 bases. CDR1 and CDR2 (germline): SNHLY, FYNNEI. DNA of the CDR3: TGTGCCAGCAGTACTAGCGGGGGAAACAATGAGCAGTTCTTC. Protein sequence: CASSTSGGNNEQFF.

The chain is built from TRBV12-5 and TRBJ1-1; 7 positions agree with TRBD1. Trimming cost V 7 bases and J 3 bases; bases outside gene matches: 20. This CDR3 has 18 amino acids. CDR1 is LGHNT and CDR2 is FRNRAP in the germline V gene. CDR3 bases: TGTGCTAGTGCTTTCGGAACAGGGGACTGGGATTTGGACACTGAAGCTTTCTTT. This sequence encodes CASAFGTGDWDLDTEAFF.

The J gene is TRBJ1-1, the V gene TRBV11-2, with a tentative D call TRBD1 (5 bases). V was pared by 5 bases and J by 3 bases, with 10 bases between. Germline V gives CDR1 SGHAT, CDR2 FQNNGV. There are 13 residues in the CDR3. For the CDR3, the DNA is TGTGCCAGCAGCATTCCAGGGTACACTGAAGCTTTCTTT. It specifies CASSIPGYTEAFF.

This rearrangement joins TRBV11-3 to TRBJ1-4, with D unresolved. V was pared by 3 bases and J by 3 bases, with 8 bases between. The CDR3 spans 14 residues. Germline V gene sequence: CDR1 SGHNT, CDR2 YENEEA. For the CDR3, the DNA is TGTGCCAGCAGCTTCGGCGGATCTAATGAAAAACTGTTTTTT. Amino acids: CASSFGGSNEKLFF.

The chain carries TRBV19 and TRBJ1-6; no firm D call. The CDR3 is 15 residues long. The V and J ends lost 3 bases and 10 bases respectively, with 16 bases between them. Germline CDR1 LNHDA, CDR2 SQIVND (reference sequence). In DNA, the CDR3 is TGTGCCAGTAGTATCGAGCTTCGAACTGGGTCACCCCTCCACTTT. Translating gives CASSIELRTGSPLHF.

CDR3 sequence (DNA): TGTGCCAGCAGTTTAGCGAGACAGGGGACCCAGTACTTC. Amino acids: CASSLARQGTQYF. The V call is TRBV12-3 or TRBV12-4, the J call TRBJ2-5; TRBD1 matches 7 bases. The CDR3 consists of 13 residues. Trimming removed 0 bases from V and 7 bases from J; junction bases left unmatched: 2.

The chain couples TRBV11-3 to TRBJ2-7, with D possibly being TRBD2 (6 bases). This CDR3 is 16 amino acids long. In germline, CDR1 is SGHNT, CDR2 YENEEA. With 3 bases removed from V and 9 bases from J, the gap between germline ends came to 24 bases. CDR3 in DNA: TGTGCCAGCAGCTTGACCTGGGACTCCGCCTACGAATCGCAGTACTTC. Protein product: CASSLTWDSAYESQYF.